This T cell receptor beta chain was profiled in a study of cytomegalovirus exposure and HLA in healthy donors. As for the study in general: An early data release held approximately 85 million unique TCRs from HLA-typed donors. Study conclusions and caveats: With DRB1 most and HLA-C fewest, TCR association rates differed between HLA loci in a later analysis.

Primers for the PCR totalled 60 Vbeta and 13 Jbeta. Some clones are missing from TCRdb's copy, which holds only in-frame ones; the method was immunoSEQ multiplex PCR. The table records 95,000 to 100,000 clones, approximately 85% of them present only once. For this clone: Its antigen is undetermined.

The CDR3 length is 15 residues. V trimming: 4 bases; J trimming: 7 bases; junction bases outside the gene matches: 7. Per the germline V gene, CDR1 is MRHNA and CDR2 is SNTAGT. This clonotype was obtained from a man in his thirties or forties in good health and CMV-seronegative. The chain is built from TRBV6-4 and TRBJ2-1, with 10 bases that match TRBD2. Material: PBMCs. CDR3 protein: CASSAGSSGGNEQFF. Written as DNA, the CDR3 is TGTGCCAGCAGTGCGGGGTCTAGCGGGGGAAATGAGCAGTTCTTC.